The rows below give T cell receptor beta chains drawn from one sample of a study of OX40 agonist ivuxolimab in advanced cancers. Clones were read by immunoSEQ multiplex PCR, and TCRdb kept only the in-frame ones, dropping some. The data hold fewer than 75,000 clones, with roughly nine tenths observed a single time. The source material was CD4+ or CD8+ T cells sorted from blood, sampled in a trial of the OX40 agonist ivuxolimab. The receptors shown here come from an adult with an advanced solid tumor such as melanoma, head and neck, liver or kidney cancer. CDR3s include the opening cysteine and the closing phenylalanine or tryptophan. Fields, in order: V gene, J gene, D gene, clone size, CDR3 DNA, CDR3 protein. The D gene is left open where the match is weak. Clone size is shown for a subset of rows, as once, few, many or a class of expanded clone.

>TRBV5-7|TRBJ1-2|.|.
TGTGCCAGCAGGTCTGACAGCGACGGCTACACCTTC
CASRSDSDGYTF
>TRBV7-6|TRBJ2-1|.|.
TGTGCCAGCAGCCGAAGTACCATTGATGAGCAGTTCTTC
CASSRSTIDEQFF
>TRBV5-6|TRBJ2-4|.|.
TGTGCCAGCAGCTTGAACCTACTCAAAAACATTCAGTACTTC
CASSLNLLKNIQYF
>TRBV29-1|TRBJ2-2|TRBD2|.
TGCAGCGTTTCCCTAGCGGGCACCGGGGAGCTGTTTTTT
CSVSLAGTGELFF
>TRBV6-5|TRBJ1-5|.|.
TGTGCCAGCAGTTACGGGGGGTCTGGCCAGCCCCAGCATTTT
CASSYGGSGQPQHF
>TRBV27|TRBJ2-1|TRBD2|.
TGTGCCAGCAGTCAAATTGGACTAGCGGGAGTCTTTGAGCAGTTCTTC
CASSQIGLAGVFEQFF
>TRBV5-1|TRBJ2-1|.|.
TGCGCCAGCACCGATGGGGGGTCTGGGAGCGGGCAGTTCTTC
CASTDGGSGSGQFF
>TRBV21-1|TRBJ2-7|.|.
TGTGCCAGCAACCGACAGGGAAGGGCCCGGTACTACGAGCAGTACTTC
CASNRQGRARYYEQYF
>TRBV7-2|TRBJ2-7|.|.
TGTGCCAGCAGCTTAGCGTTGGCTTCCTACGAGCAGTACTTC
CASSLALASYEQYF
>TRBV18|TRBJ1-3|.|.
TGTGCCAGCACCCCCCAGGGAGATGGAAACACCATATATTTT
CASTPQGDGNTIYF
>TRBV29-1|TRBJ2-3|.|.
TGCAGCGTTGAAGATCAACGGACAGGCACAGATACGCAGTATTTT
CSVEDQRTGTDTQYF
>TRBV29-1|TRBJ2-3|TRBD2|once
TGCAGCGTAGATAGCGGGAGGGCCGGAGATACGCAGTATTTT
CSVDSGRAGDTQYF
>TRBV6-6|TRBJ2-3|.|.
TGTGCCAGCAGTTATGGGGGAGGGACACAGTATTTT
CASSYGGGTQYF
>TRBV19|TRBJ2-7|.|.
TGTGCCAGTAGTATAGCAGGTCCCGGGGCCTACGAGCAGTACTTC
CASSIAGPGAYEQYF
>TRBV7-9|TRBJ2-7|.|.
TGTGCCAGCAGCTTTAATAGGGTCGACGAGCAGTACTTC
CASSFNRVDEQYF
>TRBV2|TRBJ2-2|TRBD2|few
TGTGCCAGCACGGAGACTAGCGGTTCGAACACCGGGGAGCTGTTTTTT
CASTETSGSNTGELFF
>TRBV5-5|TRBJ1-1|.|.
TGTGCCAGCAGCTTATTATCGGGAGGTGGGGAAGCTTTCTTT
CASSLLSGGGEAFF
>TRBV6-5|TRBJ1-2|.|.
TGTGCCAGCAGTCGACGGAAATCCAGTGGATATGGCTACACCTTC
CASSRRKSSGYGYTF
>TRBV5-1|TRBJ2-3|.|.
TGCGCCAGCAGCTGGGGACTCCCTGGCACAGATACGCAGTATTTT
CASSWGLPGTDTQYF
>TRBV9|TRBJ1-5|TRBD1|.
TGTGCCAGCAGCGGGTGGGGACAGGCTAGCAATCAGCCCCAGCATTTT
CASSGWGQASNQPQHF
>TRBV2|TRBJ2-3|.|.
TGTGCCAGCAGTGATTCCCAGGTCGGACCCGATACGCAGTATTTT
CASSDSQVGPDTQYF
>TRBV7-3|TRBJ2-2|TRBD2|once
TGTGCCAGCAGCTTAACCGGGACTAGCGGCGGGGAGCTGTTTTTT
CASSLTGTSGGELFF
>TRBV27|TRBJ2-5|TRBD1|.
TGTGCCAGCAGTTCCACCGGGACAGGGCAAGAGACCCAGTACTTC
CASSSTGTGQETQYF
>TRBV5-4|TRBJ1-1|.|.
TGTGCCAGCAGCCGCGACATTGAGGACCCCCCCGTTTCCGCTTTCTTT
CASSRDIEDPPVSAFF
>TRBV6-6|TRBJ1-1|TRBD1|.
TGTGCCAGCAGTTACTCTAACAGGGGACGCGCTTTCTTT
CASSYSNRGRAFF
>TRBV10-3|TRBJ1-2|TRBD1|.
TGTGCCATCAGTGACCCCGGGACAGGGCTAACCAGGAGGGGCTACACCTTC
CAISDPGTGLTRRGYTF
>TRBV5-4|TRBJ1-1|.|.
TGTGCCAGCAAAGGGCGGAACACTGAAGCTTTCTTT
CASKGRNTEAFF
>TRBV30|TRBJ2-3|TRBD2|.
TGTGCCTGGGTGTTGGCATTAGCGGGTAGAAAAGATACGCAGTATTTT
CAWVLALAGRKDTQYF